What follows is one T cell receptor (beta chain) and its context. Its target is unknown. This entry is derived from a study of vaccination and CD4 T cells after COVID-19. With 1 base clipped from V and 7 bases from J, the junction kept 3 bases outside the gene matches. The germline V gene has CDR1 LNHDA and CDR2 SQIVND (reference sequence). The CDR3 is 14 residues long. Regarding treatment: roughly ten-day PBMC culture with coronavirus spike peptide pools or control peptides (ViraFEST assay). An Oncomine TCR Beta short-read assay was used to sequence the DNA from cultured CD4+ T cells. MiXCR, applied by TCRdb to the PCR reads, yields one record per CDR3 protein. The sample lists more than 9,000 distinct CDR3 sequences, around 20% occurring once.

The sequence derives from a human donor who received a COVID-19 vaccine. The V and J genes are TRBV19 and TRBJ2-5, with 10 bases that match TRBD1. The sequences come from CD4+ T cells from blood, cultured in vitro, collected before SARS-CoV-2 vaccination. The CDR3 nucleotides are TGTGCCAGTAGTATAGGCGGACAGGGGGGGACCCAGTACTTC. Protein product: CASSIGGQGGTQYF.